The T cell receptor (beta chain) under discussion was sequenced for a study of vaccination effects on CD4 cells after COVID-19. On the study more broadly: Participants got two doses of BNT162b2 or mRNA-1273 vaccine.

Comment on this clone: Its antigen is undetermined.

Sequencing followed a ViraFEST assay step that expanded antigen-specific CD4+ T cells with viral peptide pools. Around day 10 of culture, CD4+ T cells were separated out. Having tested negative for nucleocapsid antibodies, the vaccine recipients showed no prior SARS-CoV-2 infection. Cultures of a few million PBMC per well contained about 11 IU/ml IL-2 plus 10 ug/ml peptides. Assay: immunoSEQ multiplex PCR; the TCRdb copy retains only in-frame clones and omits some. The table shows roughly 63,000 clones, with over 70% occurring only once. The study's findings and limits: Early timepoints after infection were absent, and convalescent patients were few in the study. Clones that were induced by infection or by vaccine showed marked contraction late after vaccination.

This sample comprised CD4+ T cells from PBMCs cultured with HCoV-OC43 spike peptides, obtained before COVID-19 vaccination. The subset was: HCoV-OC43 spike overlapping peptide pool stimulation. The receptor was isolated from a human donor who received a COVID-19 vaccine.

The CDR3 loop is CAWRRQVTQETQYF. CDR3 bases: TGTGCCTGGAGGCGACAGGTGACGCAAGAGACCCAGTACTTC. The genes are TRBV30 and TRBJ2-5; tentative D call: TRBD1 (6 bases). The CDR3 has 14 residues. The ends were cut back, 3 bases at V and 2 bases at J, with 13 bases in the middle. Germline-derived CDR1 and CDR2 are GTSNPN and SVGIG (reference sequence). Filled out from reference TRBV30 and TRBJ2-5, the complete variable domain reads SQTIHQWPATLVQPVGSPLSLECTVEGTSNPNLYWYRQAAGRGLQLLFYSVGIGQISSEVPQNLSASRPQDRQFILSSKKLLLSDSGFYLCAWRRQVTQETQYFGPGTRLLVL.